The 31 T cell receptor beta chains given below trace back to one sample, sequenced in a study of T-cell memory formation after mild COVID-19 (dated by TCRdb to the early 2020s). Libraries were constructed by 5' RACE. Sequencing took place on an Illumina NovaSeq 6000. The public reads were reanalyzed by TCRdb: fastp trimming at Q25, MiXCR alignment, in-frame beta chains only. Each CDR3 protein gets just one entry, which takes the most common genes and DNA from the rows behind it. Present in this sample are approximately 300,000 distinct CDR3 sequences, more than 15% of which were seen just once. The ten largest clonotypes hold around 23% of the sample. Sequenced material: PBMCs or a T cell subset sorted from them (not recorded which). All receptors derive from a man aged 18-30 years who had mild COVID-19 (a few samples of this study predate the infection). The sample titles of this study are shuffled in the database, so cell type and time point are left out; the donor was told from shared clones.

This clonotype was counted between two and nine times. CDR3: CASSYVLKDSPNTGELFF. In DNA, the CDR3 is TGTGCCAGCAGTTACGTCCTCAAGGACTCACCGAACACCGGGGAGCTGTTTTTT. V usage is TRBV6-2 or TRBV6-3 and J usage is TRBJ2-2, with TRBD2 as a possible D gene (5 bases). The germline CDR1 and CDR2 sequences are MNHEY and SVGEGT. The V gene lost 2 bases and the J gene lost 0 bases, with 16 bases spanning the gap. CDR3 length equals 18 residues.

This clonotype was seen a few times. This rearrangement joins TRBV20-1 to TRBJ1-1; a possible D gene is TRBD1 (5 bases). Germline-derived CDR1 and CDR2 are DFQATT and SNEGSKA (reference sequence). CDR3 length: 13 amino acids. V lost 6 bases and J lost 3, with 14 bases in between. The CDR3, as DNA: TGCAGTGCGGGACGGGGCAGGGACACTGAAGCTTTCTTT. Its protein is CSAGRGRDTEAFF.

This clonotype came up a few times. The rearrangement joins TRBV3-1 to TRBJ1-6; D unresolved. The CDR3 consists of 15 residues. Germline-derived CDR1 and CDR2 are LGHDT and YNNKEL (reference sequence). V lost 0 bases to trimming and J lost 9 bases, with 12 bases between them. The CDR3 protein is CASSQDAGGGSPLHF. CDR3 bases: TGTGCCAGCAGCCAAGACGCCGGTGGAGGTTCACCCCTCCACTTT.

The chain recombines TRBV28 with TRBJ2-1; a possible D gene is TRBD1 (6 bases). The CDR3 runs 13 residues. V dropped 6 bases and J dropped 7 bases, with 13 bases sitting between them. CDR1 and CDR2 (germline): MDHEN, SYDVKM. The CDR3 is CASRGRGRNEQFF. In DNA form, the CDR3 reads TGTGCCAGCAGGGGCAGGGGAAGGAATGAGCAGTTCTTC. The whole variable domain, filled in from reference TRBV28 and TRBJ2-1, reads DVKVTQSSRYLVKRTGEKVFLECVQDMDHENMFWYRQDPGLGLRLIYFSYDVKMKEKGDIPEGYSVSREKKERFSLILESASTNQTSMYLCASRGRGRNEQFFGPGTRLTVL.

To note about this clonotype: At one end the junction does not follow the germline gene, possibly because of a read error. The V and J genes are TRBV6-2 or TRBV6-3 and TRBJ2-3, with a possible D match to TRBD2 (5 bases). This CDR3 contains 12 residues. Germline CDR1 is MNHEY and CDR2 is SVGEGT. In DNA form, the CDR3 reads TGTGCCACCAGTACTAGTGCCGATACGCAGTATTTT. It is translated as CATSTSADTQYF.

The V call is TRBV3-1, the J call TRBJ2-2, with 8 nucleotides matching TRBD2. Trimming took 3 bases from V and 4 from J; bases not matched to a gene: 1. CDR3 size: 14 residues. The V gene's germline CDR1 is LGHDT and CDR2 YNNKEL (reference sequence). CDR3 in DNA: TGTGCCAGCAGCCATCTAGCGGGCACCGGGGAGCTGTTTTTT. Protein: CASSHLAGTGELFF.

The rearrangement links TRBV20-1 to TRBJ1-5, with D hard to call. The CDR3 spans 12 residues. Trimming shortened V by 4 bases and J by 10 bases, and 14 bases separated the two germline ends. Germline CDR1 is DFQATT and CDR2 is SNEGSKA (reference sequence). The CDR3 reads CSATERAPPQHF. As DNA, the CDR3 is TGCAGTGCTACGGAGCGGGCTCCACCCCAGCATTTT.

V and J are TRBV7-2 and TRBJ1-1, with D unclear. Germline V gene lookup returns CDR1 SGHTA and CDR2 FQGNSA. V lost 1 base and J lost 1, with 10 bases in between. The CDR3 is 15 residues long. CDR3 coding DNA: TGTGCCAGCAGCTTAGACTGGGCCGGGAACACTGAAGCTTTCTTT. Its translation: CASSLDWAGNTEAFF.

This clonotype was observed a few times. The chain carries TRBV7-8 and TRBJ2-1; 10 nucleotides match TRBD2. The CDR3 contains 17 residues. V trimming: 5 bases; J trimming: 14 bases; junction bases outside the gene matches: 21. Germline-derived CDR1 and CDR2 are SGHVS and FQNEAQ. CDR3 in amino acids: CASSQRLAGEGTTQEFF. In DNA form, the CDR3 reads TGTGCCAGCAGCCAACGTCTAGCGGGGGAGGGTACTACCCAGGAGTTCTTC. The full variable domain, with the rest looked up from reference TRBV7-8 and TRBJ2-1, is GAGVSQSPRYKVAKRGQDVALRCDPISGHVSLFWYQQALGQGPEFLTYFQNEAQLDKSGLPSDRFFAERPEGSVSTLKIQRTQQEDSAVYLCASSQRLAGEGTTQEFFGPGTRLTVL.

V usage is TRBV12-3 or TRBV12-4 and J usage is TRBJ1-1; D gene unclear. V was pared by 8 bases and J by 3 bases, with 13 bases between. The CDR3 totals 13 residues. The DNA for the CDR3 is TGTGCCAGCGGTGACGGCCCTTACACTGAAGCTTTCTTT. It is translated as CASGDGPYTEAFF.

This rearrangement joins TRBV6-5 to TRBJ2-5, with TRBD2 identical over 10 bases. V gave up 3 bases and J gave up 2 bases; unmatched junction bases: 6. The CDR3 loop spans 16 amino acids. Germline values: CDR1 MNHEY, CDR2 SVGAGI. CDR3 in amino acids: CASSYRASGGQETQYF. In DNA form, the CDR3 reads TGTGCCAGCAGTTATCGGGCTAGCGGGGGTCAAGAGACCCAGTACTTC.

This sequence joins TRBV24-1 and TRBJ2-5, with D uncertain. The CDR3 is 11 amino acids. CDR1 is KGHDR, CDR2 SFDVKD, per germline. Trimming cost V 5 bases and J 4 bases, with 4 bases left between them. CDR3 DNA sequence: TGTGCCACCAGTGCGGGAGAGACCCAGTACTTC. It translates to CATSAGETQYF.

The CDR3 DNA is TGTGCCAGCAGCGTAGGAGGACGGGCTGATGGAAACACCATATATTTT. Translating gives CASSVGGRADGNTIYF. V gene TRBV9 combines with J gene TRBJ1-3; D gene uncertain. Looked up from germline, CDR1 is SGDLS and CDR2 is YYNGEE. V dropped 0 bases and J dropped 3 bases, with 13 bases sitting between them. This CDR3 has 16 amino acids.

The CDR3 is CATSRTYADYGYTF. The CDR3 nucleotides read TGTGCCACCAGCAGAACATATGCTGACTATGGCTACACCTTC. V gene TRBV15 combines with J gene TRBJ1-2; D is unclear. Per the germline V gene, CDR1 is LNHNV and CDR2 is YYDKDF (reference sequence). CDR3 length equals 14 residues. V lost 2 bases to trimming and J lost 3 bases, with 10 bases between them.

The table lists this clonotype with a count of one. The gene calls are TRBV18 and TRBJ2-7; D possibly matches TRBD1 or TRBD2 (5 bases each). With 4 bases removed from V and 3 bases from J, the gap between germline ends came to 13 bases. The CDR3 covers 14 residues. CDR1 KGHSH and CDR2 LQKENI come from the germline V gene. The CDR3 loop reads CASSRLRENYEQYV. In DNA form, the CDR3 reads TGTGCCAGCTCACGGCTCAGGGAGAACTACGAGCAGTACGTC.

The gene calls are TRBV7-2 and TRBJ1-2; no definite D call. V dropped 3 bases and J dropped 0 bases, with 8 bases sitting between them. From germline, CDR1 is SGHTA and CDR2 FQGNSA. The CDR3 length is 14 residues. The CDR3 sequence is CASSFGSPNYGYTF. In DNA, the CDR3 is TGTGCCAGCAGCTTTGGCAGTCCTAACTATGGCTACACCTTC.

This clonotype was counted between two and nine times. The chain links TRBV12-3 or TRBV12-4 to TRBJ2-5, with D possibly matching TRBD2 (6 bases). The V end lost 2 bases, the J end lost 5 bases, and 15 bases lay between the germline ends. CDR3 length: 15 amino acids. The CDR3 loop is CASSLRLGEDETQYF. DNA for the CDR3: TGTGCCAGCAGTTTACGTTTGGGGGAGGACGAGACCCAGTACTTC.

This clonotype was seen more than once but under ten times. The chain employs TRBV4-3 and TRBJ2-6; D possibly matches TRBD1 or TRBD2 (5 bases each). The germline gives CDR1 LGHNA, CDR2 YSLEER. The CDR3 totals 13 residues. Deletions cut 5 bases from V and 13 bases from J, with 15 bases between. CDR3 residues: CASSLAGTWVLTF. The DNA of the CDR3 is TGCGCCAGCAGCTTGGCAGGGACGTGGGTCCTGACTTTC.

The gene calls are TRBV20-1 and TRBJ1-1; 8 bases agree with TRBD1. The V gene end was trimmed by 0 bases and the J gene end by 1 base; junction bases not matched to a gene: 7. The CDR3 runs 16 residues. The germline gives CDR1 DFQATT, CDR2 SNEGSKA (reference sequence). Here the CDR3 DNA reads TGCAGTGCTAGAGAGCCGACAGGGGCGACGAACACTGAAGCTTTCTTT. It translates to CSAREPTGATNTEAFF.

This clonotype was seen only a few times. The chain recombines TRBV30 with TRBJ1-2; D unresolved. Germline CDR1 reads GTSNPN; CDR2 reads SVGIG (reference sequence). V was shortened by 1 base and J by 8 bases, with 17 bases between the two germline ends. This CDR3 has 14 amino acids. CDR3 coding DNA: TGTGCCTGGAGTGACAGCCCTGGCTGGGGAGGCTACACCTTC. Amino acid sequence: CAWSDSPGWGGYTF.

This clonotype has more than one count but fewer than ten. J is TRBJ2-1 and V is TRBV7-6, with 7 nucleotides matching TRBD2. This CDR3 has 15 residues. Trimming took 1 base from V and 3 from J; bases not matched to a gene: 3. Germline values: CDR1 SGHVS, CDR2 FNYEAQ. The CDR3 sequence is CASSLGLADYNEQFF. In DNA, the CDR3 is TGTGCCAGCAGCTTAGGGCTAGCGGACTACAATGAGCAGTTCTTC.

The chain employs TRBV5-1 and TRBJ2-3; D not resolved. There are 14 residues in the CDR3. Germline V gene lookup returns CDR1 SGHRS and CDR2 YFSETQ. The V end was cut by 8 bases, the J end by 0 bases, with 13 bases between. The CDR3, as DNA: TGCGCCAGTTCAGACCCCTCTAGCACAGATACGCAGTATTTT. This gives the protein CASSDPSSTDTQYF.

This clonotype was detected a few times. The V and J genes are TRBV5-5 and TRBJ2-1; D is uncertain. The CDR3 consists of 15 residues. CDR1 and CDR2 from the germline V gene are SGHKS and YYEKEE (reference sequence). The CDR3 sequence is CGSSLIRSSYNEQFF. CDR3 DNA sequence: TGTGGAAGCAGCTTGATCCGGAGCTCCTACAATGAGCAGTTCTTC. The full variable domain, its missing parts supplied by reference TRBV5-5 and TRBJ2-1, is DAGVTQSPTHLIKTRGQQVTLRCSPISGHKSVSWYQQVLGQGPQFIFQYYEKEERGRGNFPDRFSARQFPNYSSELNVNALLLGDSALYLCGSSLIRSSYNEQFFGPGTRLTVL.

This clonotype appeared a few times. The V gene is TRBV23-1, the J gene TRBJ1-5; D gene ambiguous. Being an ORF, TRBV23-1 has a function that is uncertain. V shed 3 bases and J shed 2 bases, with 11 bases lying between them. The length of the CDR3 is 15 residues. CDR3 DNA: TGCGCCAGCAGTCATGGTCACGGTTGCAATCAGCCCCAGCATTTT. Translated, it gives CASSHGHGCNQPQHF.

This clonotype was detected a few times. The chain couples TRBV6-5 to TRBJ1-1; the D is unclear. V gave up 2 bases and J gave up 0 bases, with 7 bases separating them. Germline CDR1 MNHEY, CDR2 SVGAGI. The CDR3 spans 14 residues. CDR3 loop: CASSYGRMNTEAFF. The CDR3 DNA follows: TGTGCCAGCAGTTACGGAAGGATGAACACTGAAGCTTTCTTT.

This clonotype was recorded a few times. This rearrangement joins TRBV20-1 to TRBJ1-5; D is ambiguous. Germline assignment: CDR1 DFQATT and CDR2 SNEGSKA (reference sequence). This CDR3 spans 12 amino acids. CDR3 in DNA: TGCAGCTTGGTAGGCGGCAATCAGCCCCAGCATTTT. Protein product: CSLVGGNQPQHF.

A few counts support this clonotype. The rearrangement links TRBV7-2 to TRBJ1-2; unclear D gene. The V and J ends lost 5 bases and 8 bases respectively, with 15 bases between them. CDR1 and CDR2 from the germline V gene are SGHTA and FQGNSA. CDR3 length equals 13 residues. This chain's CDR3 is CASSPNSGWGYTF. The CDR3 nucleotides read TGTGCCAGCAGCCCGAATTCAGGTTGGGGCTACACCTTC.

This clonotype was counted a few times. This chain connects TRBV4-2 to TRBJ1-5; D unclear. Trimming stripped 0 bases from V and 7 bases from J, with 16 bases between. This CDR3 is built from 16 residues. Germline assignment: CDR1 LGHNA and CDR2 YNFKEQ. The CDR3 nucleotides read TGTGCCAGCAGCCAAGATGGAAAGGGTCTAGACCAGCCCCAGCATTTT. It encodes CASSQDGKGLDQPQHF.

This clonotype was seen only a few times. The chain carries TRBV6-5 and TRBJ1-3; D uncertain. The germline gives CDR1 MNHEY, CDR2 SVGAGI. The CDR3 extends over 13 amino acids. Trimming removed 6 bases from V and 0 bases from J, with 6 bases in between. The CDR3 protein is CASRPGSGNTIYF. CDR3 nucleotide sequence: TGTGCCAGCAGGCCGGGCTCTGGAAACACCATATATTTT.

In this sample, this clonotype turned up a few times. The chain uses TRBV3-1 and TRBJ2-2; D possibly corresponds to TRBD1 (6 bases). The CDR3 has 15 residues. The V and J ends lost 2 bases and 7 bases respectively, with 14 bases between them. CDR1 is LGHDT and CDR2 is YNNKEL in the germline V gene (reference sequence). The CDR3 is CASSQTRGLGGELFF. DNA of the CDR3: TGTGCCAGCAGCCAAACCAGGGGCTTAGGCGGGGAGCTGTTTTTT.

This clonotype has ten or more counts. The gene calls are TRBV7-6 and TRBJ2-3; D is possibly TRBD2 (7 bases). V dropped 6 bases and J dropped 5 bases, with 18 bases sitting between them. Germline V lookup: CDR1 SGHVS, CDR2 FNYEAQ. CDR3 size: 15 residues. The CDR3 DNA is TGTGCCAGCAGACATTACGGGGGGCCTGAAGATACGCAGTATTTT. Protein sequence: CASRHYGGPEDTQYF.